This T cell receptor (beta chain) emerged from a study of cytomegalovirus exposure and HLA in healthy donors. As for the study in general: Researchers found that roughly 81% of just under 400 genotyped donors fell within the Caucasian-associated ancestry cluster. Findings of the study overall: Sequencing likely generated an artifact that appeared as a cluster of highly shared sequence variants.

The CDR3 loop spans 15 amino acids. Germline V lookup: CDR1 SGHRS, CDR2 YFSETQ. V was clipped by 7 bases and J by 3 bases; unmatched bases: 8. Comment on this clone: What it recognizes is unknown.

PCR primers comprised 60 Vbeta and 13 Jbeta primers. Assay: immunoSEQ multiplex PCR; the TCRdb copy retains only in-frame clones and omits some. The data hold roughly 160,000 clones, with 84% observed a single time. This sequence joins TRBV5-1 and TRBJ2-2, with 8 bases matching TRBD2. The clonotype comes from a boy younger than 10 in good health and CMV-seronegative. The specimen sequenced was PBMCs. The DNA of the CDR3 is TGCGCCAGCGGCCTAGCGGGCGCGGACACCGGGGAGCTGTTTTTT. Its protein product is CASGLAGADTGELFF.